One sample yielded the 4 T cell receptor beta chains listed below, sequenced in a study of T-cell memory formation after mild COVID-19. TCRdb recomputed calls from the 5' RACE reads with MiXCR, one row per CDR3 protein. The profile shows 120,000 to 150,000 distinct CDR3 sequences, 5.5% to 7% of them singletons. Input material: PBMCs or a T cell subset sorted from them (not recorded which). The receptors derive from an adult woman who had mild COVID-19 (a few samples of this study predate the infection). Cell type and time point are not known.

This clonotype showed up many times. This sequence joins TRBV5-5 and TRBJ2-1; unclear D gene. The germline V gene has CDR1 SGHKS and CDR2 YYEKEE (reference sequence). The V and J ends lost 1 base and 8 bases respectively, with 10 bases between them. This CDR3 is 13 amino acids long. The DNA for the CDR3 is TGTGCCAGCAGCTTGTGGGTGGTCGATGAGCAGTTCTTC. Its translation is CASSLWVVDEQFF. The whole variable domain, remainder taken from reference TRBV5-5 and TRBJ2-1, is DAGVTQSPTHLIKTRGQQVTLRCSPISGHKSVSWYQQVLGQGPQFIFQYYEKEERGRGNFPDRFSARQFPNYSSELNVNALLLGDSALYLCASSLWVVDEQFFGPGTRLTVL.

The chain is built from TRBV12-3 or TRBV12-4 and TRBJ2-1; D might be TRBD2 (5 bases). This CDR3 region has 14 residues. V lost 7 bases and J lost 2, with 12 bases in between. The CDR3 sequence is CASTQGSPYNEQFF. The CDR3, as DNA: TGTGCCAGCACCCAAGGGAGTCCCTACAATGAGCAGTTCTTC.

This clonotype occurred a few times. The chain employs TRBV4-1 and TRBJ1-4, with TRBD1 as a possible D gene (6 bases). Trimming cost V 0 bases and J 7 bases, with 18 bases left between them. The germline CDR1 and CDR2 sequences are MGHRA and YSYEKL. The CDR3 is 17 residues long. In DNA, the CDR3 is TGCGCCAGCAGCCAAGATTTGGAGGGCAGGGGTGGTGAAAAACTGTTTTTT. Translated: CASSQDLEGRGGEKLFF.

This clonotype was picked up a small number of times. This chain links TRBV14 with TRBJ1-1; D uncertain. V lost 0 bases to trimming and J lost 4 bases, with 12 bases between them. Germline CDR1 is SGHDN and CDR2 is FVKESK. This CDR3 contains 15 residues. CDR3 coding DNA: TGTGCCAGCAGCCAAGATGTTTGGTCCCGCACTGAAGCTTTCTTT. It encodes CASSQDVWSRTEAFF. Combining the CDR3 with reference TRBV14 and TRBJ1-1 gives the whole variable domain EAGVTQFPSHSVIEKGQTVTLRCDPISGHDNLYWYRRVMGKEIKFLLHFVKESKQDESGMPNNRFLAERTGGTYSTLKVQPAELEDSGVYFCASSQDVWSRTEAFFGQGTRLTVV.